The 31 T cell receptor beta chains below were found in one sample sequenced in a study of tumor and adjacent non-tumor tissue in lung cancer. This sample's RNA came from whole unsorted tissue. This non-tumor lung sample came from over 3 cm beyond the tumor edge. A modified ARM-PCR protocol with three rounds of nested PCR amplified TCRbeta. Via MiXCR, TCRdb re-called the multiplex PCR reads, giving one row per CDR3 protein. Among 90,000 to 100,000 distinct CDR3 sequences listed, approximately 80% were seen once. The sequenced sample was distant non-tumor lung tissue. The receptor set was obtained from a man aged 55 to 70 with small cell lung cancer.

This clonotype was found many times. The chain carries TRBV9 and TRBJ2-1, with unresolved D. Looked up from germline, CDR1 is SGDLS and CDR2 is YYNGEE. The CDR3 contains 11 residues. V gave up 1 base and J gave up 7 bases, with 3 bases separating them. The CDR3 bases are TGTGCCAGCAGCGTAAGTAATGAGCAGTTCTTC. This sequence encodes CASSVSNEQFF.

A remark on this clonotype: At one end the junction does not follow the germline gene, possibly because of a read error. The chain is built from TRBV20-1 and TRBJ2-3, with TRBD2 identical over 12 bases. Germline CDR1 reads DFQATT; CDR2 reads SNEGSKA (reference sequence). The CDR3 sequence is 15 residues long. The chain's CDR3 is CSTMGLAGSTDMQYF. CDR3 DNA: TGCAGTACTATGGGACTAGCGGGTTCCACAGATATGCAGTATTTT.

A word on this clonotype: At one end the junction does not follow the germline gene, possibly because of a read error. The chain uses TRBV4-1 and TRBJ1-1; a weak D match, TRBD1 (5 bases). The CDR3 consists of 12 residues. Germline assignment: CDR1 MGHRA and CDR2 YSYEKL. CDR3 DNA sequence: TGCGCCAGCGGCCAAGGGGCAGATGAAGCCTTCTTT. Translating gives CASGQGADEAFF.

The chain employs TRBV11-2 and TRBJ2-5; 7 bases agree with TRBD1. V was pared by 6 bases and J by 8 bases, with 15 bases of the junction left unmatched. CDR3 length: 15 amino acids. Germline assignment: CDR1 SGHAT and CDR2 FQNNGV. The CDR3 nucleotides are TGTGCCAGCAGGGACTCACGAGGGGGCGGAGGAACCCAGTACTTC. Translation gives CASRDSRGGGGTQYF.

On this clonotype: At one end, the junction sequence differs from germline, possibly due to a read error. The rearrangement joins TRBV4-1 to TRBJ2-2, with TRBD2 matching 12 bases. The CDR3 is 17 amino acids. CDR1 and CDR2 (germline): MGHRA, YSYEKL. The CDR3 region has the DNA TGTGCCGGCAGCTCCCGGACTAGCGGGACGAACACCGGGGAACTGTTTTTT. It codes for CAGSSRTSGTNTGELFF.

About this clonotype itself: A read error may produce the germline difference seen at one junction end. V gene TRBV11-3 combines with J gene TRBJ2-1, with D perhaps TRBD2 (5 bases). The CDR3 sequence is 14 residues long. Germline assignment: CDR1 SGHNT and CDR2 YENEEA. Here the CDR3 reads CVSSSYGVDNEQFF. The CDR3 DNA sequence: TGTGTCAGCAGCTCCTACGGGGTAGACAATGAGCAGTTCTTC.

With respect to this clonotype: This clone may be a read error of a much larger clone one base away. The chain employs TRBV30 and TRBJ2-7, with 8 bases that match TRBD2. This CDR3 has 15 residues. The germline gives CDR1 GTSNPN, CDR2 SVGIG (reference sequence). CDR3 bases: TGTGCCGGACGCGGAAGCGGGAGAGGGGTCTACAAGCAGTACGTC. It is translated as CAGRGSGRGVYKQYV.

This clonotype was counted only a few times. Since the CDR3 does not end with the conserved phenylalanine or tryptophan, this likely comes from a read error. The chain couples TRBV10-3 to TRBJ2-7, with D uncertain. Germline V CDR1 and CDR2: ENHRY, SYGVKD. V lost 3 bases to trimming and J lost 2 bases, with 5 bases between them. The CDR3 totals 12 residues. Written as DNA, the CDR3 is TGTGCCATCAGTGACAAAACCTACGAGCAGTACTTA. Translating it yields CAISDKTYEQYL.

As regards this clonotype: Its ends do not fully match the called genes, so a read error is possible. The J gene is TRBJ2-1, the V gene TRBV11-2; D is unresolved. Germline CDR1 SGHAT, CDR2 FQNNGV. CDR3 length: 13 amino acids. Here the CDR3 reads CVSSIDELHKQFF. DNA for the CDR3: TGTGTCAGCAGCATAGATGAATTACATAAGCAGTTCTTC. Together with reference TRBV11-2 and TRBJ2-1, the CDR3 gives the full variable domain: EAGVAQSPRYKIIEKRQSVAFWCNPISGHATLYWYQQILGQGPKLLIQFQNNGVVDDSQLPKDRFSAERLKGVDSTLKIQPAKLEDSAVYLCVSSIDELHKQFFGPGTRLTVL.

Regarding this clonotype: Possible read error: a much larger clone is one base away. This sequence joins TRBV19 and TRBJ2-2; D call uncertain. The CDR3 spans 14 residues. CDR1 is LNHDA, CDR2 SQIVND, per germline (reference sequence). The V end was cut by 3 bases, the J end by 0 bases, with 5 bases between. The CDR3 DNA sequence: TGTGCCAGTAGTATGCTCGCGAACACCGGGGAGCTGTTTTTT. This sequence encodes CASSMLANTGELFF.

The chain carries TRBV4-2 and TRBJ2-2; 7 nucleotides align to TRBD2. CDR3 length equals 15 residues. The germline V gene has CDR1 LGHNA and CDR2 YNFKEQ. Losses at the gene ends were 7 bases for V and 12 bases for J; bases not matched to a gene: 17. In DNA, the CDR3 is TGTGCCAGCAAACTTGCGGGAGATGATGGCGTGAAGCTGTTTTTT. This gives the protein CASKLAGDDGVKLFF.

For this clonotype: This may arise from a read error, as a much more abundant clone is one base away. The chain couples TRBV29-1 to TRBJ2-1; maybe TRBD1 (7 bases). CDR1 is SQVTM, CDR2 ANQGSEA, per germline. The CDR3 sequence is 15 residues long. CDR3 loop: CSVVSQGGSNNKQFF. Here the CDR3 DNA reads TGCAGCGTTGTGAGTCAGGGGGGTTCGAACAATAAGCAGTTCTTC.

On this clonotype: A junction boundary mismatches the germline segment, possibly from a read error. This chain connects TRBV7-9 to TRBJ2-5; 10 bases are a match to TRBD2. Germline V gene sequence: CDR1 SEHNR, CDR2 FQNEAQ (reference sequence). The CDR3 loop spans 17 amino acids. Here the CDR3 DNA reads TGTGCCAACAGCCCGGGACTAGCGTTTGATGTGAAAGGGACCCAGTACTTC. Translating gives CANSPGLAFDVKGTQYF.

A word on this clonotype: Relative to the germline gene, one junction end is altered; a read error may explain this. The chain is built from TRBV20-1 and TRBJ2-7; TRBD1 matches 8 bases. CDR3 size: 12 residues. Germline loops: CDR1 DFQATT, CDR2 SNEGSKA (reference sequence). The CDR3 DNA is TGCAATGCTAGGAGGGACAGGTACGAGCAGTACTTC. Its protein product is CNARRDRYEQYF.

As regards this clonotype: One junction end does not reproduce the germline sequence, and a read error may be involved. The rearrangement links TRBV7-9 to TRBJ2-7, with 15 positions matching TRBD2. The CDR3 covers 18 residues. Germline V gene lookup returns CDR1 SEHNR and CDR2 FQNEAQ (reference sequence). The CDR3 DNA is TGTGCCAGGAGCTTGCTTCCGGGACTAGCGGGAGGCTCCTACGAGCAGTACTTC. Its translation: CARSLLPGLAGGSYEQYF.

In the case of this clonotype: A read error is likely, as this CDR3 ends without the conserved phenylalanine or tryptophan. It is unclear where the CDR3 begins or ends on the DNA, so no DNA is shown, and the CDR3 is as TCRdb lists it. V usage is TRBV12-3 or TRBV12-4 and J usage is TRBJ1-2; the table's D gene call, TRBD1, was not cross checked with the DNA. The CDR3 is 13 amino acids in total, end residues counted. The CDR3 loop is CASSLDRNYGYIL.

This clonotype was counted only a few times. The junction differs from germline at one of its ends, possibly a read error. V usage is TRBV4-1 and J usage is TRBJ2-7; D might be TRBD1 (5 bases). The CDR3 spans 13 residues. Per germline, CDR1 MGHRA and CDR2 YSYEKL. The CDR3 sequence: CASSFDRLYRQYF. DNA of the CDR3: TGCGCCAGCAGTTTCGACAGACTCTACAGGCAGTATTTC.

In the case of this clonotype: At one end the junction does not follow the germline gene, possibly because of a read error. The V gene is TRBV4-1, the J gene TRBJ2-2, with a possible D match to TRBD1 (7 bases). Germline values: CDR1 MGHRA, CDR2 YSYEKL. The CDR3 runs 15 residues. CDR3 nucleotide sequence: TGCGCCAGCCGCAGCAGGGGGGCCTATACCAGGGAGCTGCTTTTT. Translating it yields CASRSRGAYTRELLF.

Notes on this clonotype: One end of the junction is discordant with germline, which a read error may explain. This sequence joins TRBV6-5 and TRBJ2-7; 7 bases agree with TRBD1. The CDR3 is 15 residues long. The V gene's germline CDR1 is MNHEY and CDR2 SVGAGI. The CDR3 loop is CGSSGQAFSFYEQYF. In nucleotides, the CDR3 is TGTGGCAGCAGTGGACAGGCCTTCAGCTTCTACGAGCAGTACTTC.

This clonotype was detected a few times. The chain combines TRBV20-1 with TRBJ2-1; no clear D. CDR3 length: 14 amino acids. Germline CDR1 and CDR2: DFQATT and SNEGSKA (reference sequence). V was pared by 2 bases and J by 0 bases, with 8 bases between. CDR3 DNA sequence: TGCAGTGCTAGACCGACGGTCTCCTACAATGAGCAGTTCTTC. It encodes CSARPTVSYNEQFF.

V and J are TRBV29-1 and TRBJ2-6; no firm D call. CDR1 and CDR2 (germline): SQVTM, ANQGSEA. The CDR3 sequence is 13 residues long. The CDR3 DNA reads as TGCAGGGCCTACATCTCTGGGGCCAACGTCCTGACTTTC. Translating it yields CRAYISGANVLTF.

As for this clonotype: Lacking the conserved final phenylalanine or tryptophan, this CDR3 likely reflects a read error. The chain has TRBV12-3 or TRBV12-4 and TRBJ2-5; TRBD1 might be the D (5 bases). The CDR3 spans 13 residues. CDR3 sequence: CASRSSGKESQYL. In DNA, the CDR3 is TGTGCCAGCAGGTCGTCAGGGAAAGAGTCCCAGTACTTA.

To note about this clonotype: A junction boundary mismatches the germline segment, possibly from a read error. The CDR3 coding sequence is TGTGCCAGCTCACCACCGGGCCCCAGGGATAGCGATCAGCCCCAGCATTTT. Protein sequence: CASSPPGPRDSDQPQHF. The chain couples TRBV18 to TRBJ1-5, with TRBD1 as a possible D gene (5 bases). The CDR3 is made up of 17 amino acids. The V gene's germline CDR1 is KGHSH and CDR2 LQKENI.

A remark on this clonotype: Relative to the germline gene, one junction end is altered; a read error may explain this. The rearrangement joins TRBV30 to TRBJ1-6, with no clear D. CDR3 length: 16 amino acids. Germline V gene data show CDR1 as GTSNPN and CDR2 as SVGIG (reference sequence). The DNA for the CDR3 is TGTGCCTGGAAACCCGTTCGGGGATTAGAGAATTCACCCCTCCAGTTT. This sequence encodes CAWKPVRGLENSPLQF.

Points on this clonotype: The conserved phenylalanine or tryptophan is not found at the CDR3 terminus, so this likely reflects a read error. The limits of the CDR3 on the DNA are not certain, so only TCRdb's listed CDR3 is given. CDR3 region: CASSSGTEHNEQIL. The chain recombines TRBV12-3 or TRBV12-4 with TRBJ2-1; no check of the table's D call, TRBD1, against the DNA was made. The CDR3 comprises 14 residues, both ends counted.

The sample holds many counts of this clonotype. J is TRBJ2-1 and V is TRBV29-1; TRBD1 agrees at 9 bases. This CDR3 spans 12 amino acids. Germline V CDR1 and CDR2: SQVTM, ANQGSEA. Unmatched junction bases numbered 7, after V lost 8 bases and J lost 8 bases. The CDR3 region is CSSSGQGYEQFF. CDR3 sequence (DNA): TGCAGCTCCTCGGGACAGGGTTATGAGCAGTTCTTC.

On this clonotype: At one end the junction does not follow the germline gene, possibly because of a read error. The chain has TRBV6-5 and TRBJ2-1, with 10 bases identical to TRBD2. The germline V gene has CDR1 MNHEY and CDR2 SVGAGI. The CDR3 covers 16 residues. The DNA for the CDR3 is TGTGCCATCAGTACGGCTAGCGGGAGTACCTACAATGAACAGTTCTTC. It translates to CAISTASGSTYNEQFF.

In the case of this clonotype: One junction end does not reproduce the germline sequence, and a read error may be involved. The CDR3 here is CASSYPLDKGGSHLHF. CDR3 coding DNA: TGTGCCAGCAGTTACCCGCTGGACAAGGGAGGTTCACACCTCCACTTT. The V and J genes are TRBV6-5 and TRBJ1-6, with D maybe TRBD1 (5 bases). The germline V gene encodes CDR1 MNHEY and CDR2 SVGAGI. This CDR3 has 16 residues.

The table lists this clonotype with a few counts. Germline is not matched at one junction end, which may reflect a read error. The CDR3 loop reads CRGGSNNERFF. In nucleotides, the CDR3 is TGCAGGGGAGGGAGTAACAATGAGCGGTTCTTC. This chain connects TRBV20-1 to TRBJ2-1, with 7 positions matching TRBD2. Germline assignment: CDR1 DFQATT and CDR2 SNEGSKA (reference sequence). The CDR3 runs 11 residues.

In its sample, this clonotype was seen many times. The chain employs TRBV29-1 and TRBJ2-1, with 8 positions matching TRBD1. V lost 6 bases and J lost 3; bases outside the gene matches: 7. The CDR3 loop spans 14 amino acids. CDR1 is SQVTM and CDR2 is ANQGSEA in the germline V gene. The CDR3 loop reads CSVDIQGGYNEQFF. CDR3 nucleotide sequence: TGCAGCGTCGATATACAGGGGGGCTACAATGAGCAGTTCTTC.

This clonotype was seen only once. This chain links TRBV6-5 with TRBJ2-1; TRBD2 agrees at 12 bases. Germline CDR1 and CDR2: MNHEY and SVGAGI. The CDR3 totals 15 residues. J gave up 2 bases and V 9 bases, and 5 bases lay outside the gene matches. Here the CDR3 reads CASRTSGKTYNEQFF. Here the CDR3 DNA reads TGTGCCAGTAGGACTAGCGGGAAGACCTACAATGAGCAGTTCTTC.